The 29 T cell receptor beta chains in this list originate from one sample, sequenced in a study of blood T cell repertoires in COVID-19. The protocol was immunoSEQ multiplex PCR, while the TCRdb copy is restricted to in-frame clones and leaves out a portion. The table records about 81,000 clones, about 79% of them present only once. The sample taken for sequencing was peripheral blood. Receptor source: a woman in her 50s with acute or convalescent COVID-19.

The rearrangement links TRBV6-5 to TRBJ2-7; no definite D call. Trimming pared 4 bases from V and 2 bases from J, leaving 15 bases between. Germline CDR1 is MNHEY and CDR2 is SVGAGI. CDR3 length equals 15 residues. CDR3: CASSSFTQTAYEQYF. CDR3 in DNA: TGTGCCAGCAGTTCCTTTACCCAAACTGCCTACGAGCAGTACTTC.

The rearrangement joins TRBV19 to TRBJ1-2; 8 nucleotides agree with TRBD1. Trimming at V came to 4 bases and at J to 5 bases, leaving 6 bases not matched to a gene. The CDR3 length is 14 residues. Germline values: CDR1 LNHDA, CDR2 SQIVND (reference sequence). CDR3 sequence reads: CASSKEWTGYGYTF. CDR3 DNA sequence: TGTGCCAGTAGTAAGGAATGGACAGGGTATGGCTACACCTTC.

This clone was recorded a few times. The chain links TRBV4-1 to TRBJ2-2, with D unresolved. V was trimmed by 3 bases and J by 5 bases, leaving 7 bases between them. The CDR3 has 13 amino acids. Germline V gene data show CDR1 as MGHRA and CDR2 as YSYEKL. The chain's CDR3 is CASSHSRTGELFF. DNA for the CDR3: TGCGCCAGCAGCCATTCGAGGACCGGGGAGCTGTTTTTT.

The CDR3 loop is CASSSPRTGDNYGYTF. CDR3 DNA: TGTGCCAGCAGTTCCCCCCGGACAGGGGATAACTATGGCTACACCTTC. J is TRBJ1-2 and V is TRBV28; the match to TRBD1 covers 9 bases. The CDR3 runs 16 residues. The ends lost 4 bases at V and 1 base at J; junction bases unmatched: 7. Looked up from germline, CDR1 is MDHEN and CDR2 is SYDVKM.

The chain links TRBV7-2 to TRBJ2-1; the match to TRBD2 covers 8 bases. The CDR3 spans 15 residues. Trimming removed 5 bases from V and 8 bases from J; junction bases left unmatched: 11. From germline, CDR1 is SGHTA and CDR2 FQGNSA. CDR3 DNA sequence: TGTGCCAGCAGCATAAGAAGCGGGGGCGCGCATGAGCAGTTCTTC. Protein product: CASSIRSGGAHEQFF.

The V call is TRBV28, the J call TRBJ1-2; a weak D match, TRBD1 (6 bases). Germline CDR1 reads MDHEN; CDR2 reads SYDVKM. This CDR3 contains 16 residues. The ends were cut back, 6 bases at V and 6 bases at J, with 23 bases in the middle. CDR3 nucleotide sequence: TGTGCCAGCAGCCCTCGGGGGGCAGGGATGGGACATGGCTACACCTTC. Translating gives CASSPRGAGMGHGYTF.

V usage is TRBV4-3 and J usage is TRBJ2-3; D call uncertain. The CDR3 is made up of 16 amino acids. The germline CDR1 and CDR2 sequences are LGHNA and YSLEER. The V end lost 1 base, the J end lost 2 bases, and 13 bases lay between the germline ends. DNA for the CDR3: TGCGCCAGCAGCCAAGCGGCCGGCGGATACACAGATACGCAGTATTTT. It yields the protein CASSQAAGGYTDTQYF.

This clone was counted a single time. J is TRBJ2-1 and V is TRBV15; D perhaps matches TRBD1 (6 bases). CDR3 length equals 13 residues. Trimming took 8 bases from V and 6 from J, leaving 14 bases between them. Germline assignment: CDR1 LNHNV and CDR2 YYDKDF (reference sequence). The CDR3 is CATRHQGFNEQFF. CDR3 sequence (DNA): TGTGCCACCCGCCATCAGGGGTTCAATGAGCAGTTCTTC.

The DNA of the CDR3 is TGTGCCAGCAGCGTAGGACAGACCCTATCTAACTATGGCTACACCTTC. It encodes CASSVGQTLSNYGYTF. This chain joins TRBV9 and TRBJ1-2; a weak D match, TRBD1 (5 bases). Deletions cut 0 bases from V and 0 bases from J, with 12 bases between. Germline values: CDR1 SGDLS, CDR2 YYNGEE. This CDR3 contains 16 residues.

V gene TRBV28 combines with J gene TRBJ2-3; 11 nucleotides match TRBD2. CDR3 length: 17 amino acids. After removal of 3 bases from V and 4 bases from J, the junction contained 9 bases not matched to a gene. The V gene's germline CDR1 is MDHEN and CDR2 SYDVKM. CDR3 amino acids: CASSFAVAGGPADTQYF. For the CDR3, the DNA is TGTGCCAGCAGTTTCGCGGTAGCGGGGGGGCCTGCAGATACGCAGTATTTT.

This clone was counted between two and nine times. The chain has TRBV5-1 and TRBJ2-2; the match to TRBD1 covers 10 bases. The CDR3 has 14 amino acids. With V trimmed by 5 bases and J by 4 bases, 2 bases remained unmatched. The germline gives CDR1 SGHRS, CDR2 YFSETQ. CDR3 coding DNA: TGCGCCAGCAGTAGGACAGGGGGCACCGGGGAGCTGTTTTTT. This gives the protein CASSRTGGTGELFF.

This sequence joins TRBV30 and TRBJ1-2; D gene unclear. The CDR3 has 13 amino acids. CDR1 and CDR2 from the germline V gene are GTSNPN and SVGIG (reference sequence). V shed 0 bases and J shed 3 bases, with 8 bases lying between them. DNA for the CDR3: TGTGCCTGGAGTGTTACCAACTACTATGGCTACACCTTC. Amino acids: CAWSVTNYYGYTF.

The chain is built from TRBV6-5 and TRBJ2-7; 9 bases are shared with TRBD1. The germline gives CDR1 MNHEY, CDR2 SVGAGI. This CDR3 spans 16 amino acids. Trimming at V came to 1 base and at J to 3 bases, leaving 7 bases not matched to a gene. This chain's CDR3 is CASSYFLGTGHYEQYF. The CDR3 bases are TGTGCCAGCAGTTACTTTCTCGGGACAGGGCACTACGAGCAGTACTTC.

This clone has a handful of counts. The chain employs TRBV5-6 and TRBJ2-1; TRBD2 matches 13 bases. The germline CDR1 and CDR2 sequences are SGHDT and YYEEEE. CDR3 length equals 14 residues. J was trimmed by 8 bases and V by 4 bases; bases with no gene match: 3. CDR3 sequence: CASSPGLAGDEQFF. The CDR3 nucleotides are TGTGCCAGCAGCCCAGGACTAGCGGGGGATGAGCAGTTCTTC. Full variable domain (outside the CDR3, taken from reference TRBV5-6 and TRBJ2-1): DAGVTQSPTHLIKTRGQQVTLRCSPKSGHDTVSWYQQALGQGPQFIFQYYEEEERQRGNFPDRFSGHQFPNYSSELNVNALLLGDSALYLCASSPGLAGDEQFFGPGTRLTVL.

The chain is built from TRBV10-3 and TRBJ1-1; 7 nucleotides align to TRBD1. The junction had 4 bases not matched to a gene; V was cut back by 6 bases and J by 3 bases. This CDR3 contains 13 residues. Germline CDR1 reads ENHRY; CDR2 reads SYGVKD. Written as DNA, the CDR3 is TGTGCCATCAGATCCGACAGGGACACTGAAGCTTTCTTT. It yields the protein CAIRSDRDTEAFF.

This chain links TRBV19 with TRBJ2-4; a possible D gene is TRBD2 (6 bases). Germline CDR1 is LNHDA and CDR2 is SQIVND (reference sequence). The CDR3 runs 14 residues. V dropped 3 bases and J dropped 4 bases, with 10 bases sitting between them. The CDR3 reads CASSIAGTKNIQYF. CDR3 DNA: TGTGCCAGTAGTATCGCCGGGACTAAAAACATTCAGTACTTC.

V gene TRBV28 combines with J gene TRBJ1-2; TRBD1 matches 8 bases. V lost 8 bases, J lost 5 bases, and 10 bases stayed unmatched. This CDR3 is built from 14 residues. Germline CDR1 is MDHEN and CDR2 is SYDVKM. The CDR3 loop reads CASGPGGSLYGYTF. The DNA for the CDR3 is TGTGCCAGCGGCCCAGGGGGCAGCTTATATGGCTACACCTTC.

This clone turned up a few times. The genes are TRBV28 and TRBJ1-2; 7 nucleotides align to TRBD1. CDR1 is MDHEN, CDR2 SYDVKM, per germline. The J segment lost 8 bases and the V segment lost 4 bases, leaving 10 bases of the junction unmatched. The CDR3 is made up of 14 amino acids. CDR3 in DNA: TGTGCCAGCAGTTACCTAGACAGGGCAAACGGCTACACCTTC. It codes for CASSYLDRANGYTF.

This clone was counted once. The chain carries TRBV6-5 and TRBJ2-3, with 8 bases lining up with TRBD1. V lost 6 bases, J lost 3 bases, and 2 bases stayed unmatched. Germline CDR1 is MNHEY and CDR2 is SVGAGI. The CDR3 extends over 13 amino acids. The CDR3 here is CASSRTGTDTQYF. For the CDR3, the DNA is TGTGCCAGCAGCCGGACAGGGACAGATACGCAGTATTTT.

This clone was found a few times. The chain joins TRBV5-1 to TRBJ1-1, with 8 nucleotides matching TRBD1. The V segment lost 7 bases and the J segment 4 bases; nucleotides outside the gene matches: 6. This CDR3 has 13 residues. The germline V gene encodes CDR1 SGHRS and CDR2 YFSETQ. CDR3: CASRNTGGTEAFF. As DNA, the CDR3 is TGCGCCAGCCGAAATACAGGGGGCACTGAAGCTTTCTTT.

The chain combines TRBV7-8 with TRBJ1-2; D is possibly TRBD1 (6 bases). The length of the CDR3 is 13 residues. Germline V gives CDR1 SGHVS, CDR2 FQNEAQ. V gave up 1 base and J gave up 8 bases, with 11 bases separating them. As DNA, the CDR3 is TGTGCCAGCAGCTTAGGGGACAACCAAGGCTACACCTTC. Protein product: CASSLGDNQGYTF.

This rearrangement joins TRBV19 to TRBJ2-3; no clear D. V dropped 4 bases and J dropped 2 bases, with 7 bases sitting between them. The CDR3 is 13 amino acids. CDR1 is LNHDA, CDR2 SQIVND, per germline (reference sequence). CDR3 amino acids: CASSTTHTDTQYF. The CDR3 DNA is TGTGCCAGTAGTACCACTCACACAGATACGCAGTATTTT.

This clone was detected only once. The gene calls are TRBV7-9 and TRBJ2-1; no clear D. Germline assignment: CDR1 SEHNR and CDR2 FQNEAQ (reference sequence). Trimming left V 0 bases short and J 4 bases short, with 10 bases between. The CDR3 runs to 15 residues. CDR3 amino acids: CASSLALRLYNEQFF. The CDR3, as DNA: TGTGCCAGCAGCTTAGCGCTCAGGCTTTACAATGAGCAGTTCTTC.

This clone was detected only once. The V call is TRBV14, the J call TRBJ2-7; a possible D gene is TRBD1 (5 bases). V gave up 7 bases and J gave up 0 bases, with 10 bases separating them. The CDR3 runs 13 residues. Germline V gives CDR1 SGHDN, CDR2 FVKESK. The CDR3 sequence: CASNWQGSYEQYF. The DNA for the CDR3 is TGTGCCAGCAACTGGCAGGGCTCCTACGAGCAGTACTTC.

The chain couples TRBV5-6 to TRBJ2-5; TRBD1 matches 8 bases. This CDR3 is 14 amino acids long. Losses at the gene ends were 4 bases for V and 7 bases for J; bases not matched to a gene: 9. Germline V gene lookup returns CDR1 SGHDT and CDR2 YYEEEE. CDR3 sequence: CASSKGQEARTQYF. Written as DNA, the CDR3 is TGTGCCAGCAGCAAGGGACAGGAGGCGAGGACCCAGTACTTC.

V gene TRBV11-1 combines with J gene TRBJ1-1, with D perhaps matching TRBD1 (5 bases). V was cut by 8 bases and J by 0 bases, with 13 bases left in between. CDR1 and CDR2 (germline): SGHAT, FQDESV (reference sequence). This CDR3 comprises 14 residues. CDR3 in amino acids: CASGAGILNTEAFF. The DNA of the CDR3 is TGTGCCAGCGGAGCAGGGATACTGAACACTGAAGCTTTCTTT. The variable domain in full, completed from reference TRBV11-1 and TRBJ1-1, reads EAEVAQSPRYKITEKSQAVAFWCDPISGHATLYWYRQILGQGPELLVQFQDESVVDDSQLPKDRFSAERLKGVDSTLKIQPAELGDSAMYLCASGAGILNTEAFFGQGTRLTVV.

As regards this clone: Distinct nucleotide sequences in the sample also encode this CDR3. The J gene is TRBJ1-2, the V gene TRBV27, with D perhaps TRBD1 (5 bases). The V end was cut by 3 bases, the J end by 4 bases, with 9 bases between. CDR3 length: 13 residues. Germline V lookup: CDR1 MNHEY, CDR2 SMNVEV (reference sequence). The CDR3 sequence: CASSFGQGYGYTF. The CDR3 DNA is TGTGCCAGCAGTTTTGGGCAGGGCTATGGCTACACCTTC.

This clone was counted between two and nine times. The chain has TRBV2 and TRBJ1-2; 7 bases are shared with TRBD1. V gave up 8 bases and J gave up 8 bases; unmatched junction bases: 5. Germline CDR1 SNHLY, CDR2 FYNNEI. There are 11 residues in the CDR3. The CDR3 is CASQQGEGYTF. DNA of the CDR3: TGTGCCAGCCAGCAGGGGGAGGGCTACACCTTC. The full variable domain, in which reference TRBV2 and TRBJ1-2 provide the parts outside the CDR3, is EPEVTQTPSHQVTQMGQEVILRCVPISNHLYFYWYRQILGQKVEFLVSFYNNEISEKSEIFDDQFSVERPDGSNFTLKIRSTKLEDSAMYFCASQQGEGYTFGSGTRLTVV.

The V and J genes are TRBV14 and TRBJ1-6; maybe TRBD1 (5 bases). V was shortened by 4 bases and J by 14 bases, with 15 bases between the two germline ends. CDR1 and CDR2 from the germline V gene are SGHDN and FVKESK. The CDR3 contains 13 residues. The CDR3: CASSLQQRGALHF. The CDR3, as DNA: TGTGCCAGCAGCCTCCAACAGCGGGGGGCCCTCCACTTT.